A selection of T cell receptor beta chains follows, all from one sample in a study of blood T cell repertoires in COVID-19. Measured with immunoSEQ multiplex PCR; TCRdb has only the in-frame clones, and not every one. The sample lists a few hundred thousand clones; 85% to 90% were seen once. The sequenced material came from PBMCs or T cells enriched from blood (not recorded which). These receptors originate from a man younger than 45 who had recovered from COVID-19. Each CDR3 is given with its conserved first and last residue. The order of the fields is V gene, D gene, clone size, J gene, CDR3 DNA, CDR3 protein. D genes are given only for firm matches. Not all rows give a size; the values are once, few, many and, for expanded clones, a class.

>TRBV5-5|.|.|TRBJ1-5
TGTGCCAGCAGCTCCCCGGGGCAGCCCCAGCATTTT
CASSSPGQPQHF
>TRBV6-6|TRBD2|once|TRBJ2-1
TGTGCCAGCACCCTCGGACTAGCAGTGAATGAGCAGTTCTTC
CASTLGLAVNEQFF
>TRBV10-2|TRBD1|.|TRBJ2-1
TGCGCCAGCAGTGAGACGACAGGGGGAGGCAATGAGCAGTTCTTC
CASSETTGGGNEQFF
>TRBV7-9|.|.|TRBJ1-2
TGTGCCAGCAGCTTAGCGGGCGGGGTAACACTACATGGCTACACCTTC
CASSLAGGVTLHGYTF
>TRBV10-1|TRBD1|.|TRBJ1-1
TGCGCCAGCAGGGATACAGGGGGCACTGAAGCTTTCTTT
CASRDTGGTEAFF
>TRBV11-3|TRBD2|.|TRBJ2-7
TGTGCCAGCAGGGGGGGACTACTGTACTTC
CASRGGLLYF
>TRBV6-5|.|.|TRBJ1-6
TGTGCCACCTTTTCGGGACTCCTTAATTCACCCCTCCACTTT
CATFSGLLNSPLHF
>TRBV10-3|TRBD2|.|TRBJ2-7
TGTGCCATCAGTGGGTCGGGGGGTGGATGGTGGCAGTACTTC
CAISGSGGGWWQYF
>TRBV7-9|.|.|TRBJ2-5
TGTGCCAGCAGCCATAATCTTCAACAGAGACCCCAAGAGACCCAGTACTTC
CASSHNLQQRPQETQYF
>TRBV28|.|.|TRBJ1-1
TGTGCCAGCATCCAGAACACTGAAGCTTTCTTT
CASIQNTEAFF
>TRBV6-4|TRBD1|.|TRBJ1-6
TGTGCCAGCAGAGATACGGACAGGAATTCACCCCTCCACTTT
CASRDTDRNSPLHF
>TRBV6-5|.|.|TRBJ1-6
TGTGCCAGCACCGGGGGAAGCTATAATTCACCCCTCCACTTT
CASTGGSYNSPLHF
>TRBV5-1|.|.|TRBJ2-5
TGCGCCAGCAGCTTGACTAGCTGGGAAGAGACCCAGTACTTC
CASSLTSWEETQYF
>TRBV6-1|.|.|TRBJ2-2
TGTGCCAGCAGTGAAGAGGGGACTCGCACCGGGGAGCTGTTTTTT
CASSEEGTRTGELFF
>TRBV7-2|TRBD1|.|TRBJ2-7
TGTGCCAGCAGCTTGGGACAGGCCGCAACCTACGAGCAGTACTTC
CASSLGQAATYEQYF
>TRBV13|TRBD1|once|TRBJ2-1
TGTGCCAGCAGCTTCCGGACAGGGCCTTACAATGAGCAGTTCTTC
CASSFRTGPYNEQFF
>TRBV6-5|TRBD1|.|TRBJ2-7
TGTGCCAGCAAGGACAGGGCGGCCTACGAGCAGTACTTC
CASKDRAAYEQYF
>TRBV7-8|TRBD2|.|TRBJ2-1
TGTGCCAGCAGCCGAGGGATTGGACTAGCGGGAGTTGAGCAGTTCTTC
CASSRGIGLAGVEQFF
>TRBV28|TRBD1|once|TRBJ1-5
TGTGCCAGCAGTCCAAAGAGAGGACAGGGAGGAGGTCAGCCCCAGCATTTT
CASSPKRGQGGGQPQHF
>TRBV25-1|TRBD1|.|TRBJ1-4
TGTGCCAGCAGTGAATGGACAGGGGCGAATGAAAAACTGTTTTTT
CASSEWTGANEKLFF
>TRBV11-2|TRBD1|once|TRBJ2-7
TGTGCCAGCAGCTTGCCGGGACAGGTCTACGAGCAGTACTTC
CASSLPGQVYEQYF
>TRBV10-1|.|.|TRBJ2-3
TGCGCCAGCAGTGATGTCAGGGGTGGGGGCACAGATACGCAGTATTTT
CASSDVRGGGTDTQYF
>TRBV5-1|.|many|TRBJ2-7
TGCGCCAGCAGCCAGCCGGGACAAAGGGAGCAGTACTTC
CASSQPGQREQYF
>TRBV9|.|.|TRBJ2-7
TGTGCCAGCAGCGTAGGACAGGCCGTTTCCTACGAGCAGTACTTC
CASSVGQAVSYEQYF
>TRBV11-2|TRBD1|.|TRBJ1-2
TGTGCCAGCAGCTTATTGTCGACAGGGAATAACTATGGCTACACCTTC
CASSLLSTGNNYGYTF
>TRBV24-1|.|once|TRBJ2-3
TGTGCCACCAGTGATTCAACAGGGAGCACAGATACGCAGTATTTT
CATSDSTGSTDTQYF
>TRBV27|TRBD2|.|TRBJ2-3
TGTGCCAGCAGTTTAGGGCTAGCGGGAGGGTCAGATACGCAGTATTTT
CASSLGLAGGSDTQYF
>TRBV5-1|.|.|TRBJ2-2
TGCGCCAGCAGCTTGGGACTAGTGAGCACCGGGGAGCTGTTTTTT
CASSLGLVSTGELFF
>TRBV10-1|TRBD1|once|TRBJ2-1
TGCGCCAGTCCGACAGGGGCTCCCCTCTACAATGAGCAGTTCTTC
CASPTGAPLYNEQFF
>TRBV6-5|TRBD1|.|TRBJ2-1
TGTGCCAGCAGTTATAACTGGGACAGCAATGAGCAGTTCTTC
CASSYNWDSNEQFF
>TRBV5-1|.|.|TRBJ2-3
TGCGCCAGCAGCTTGGCCACAGGGACCACAGATACGCAGTATTTT
CASSLATGTTDTQYF